Sequencing of this T cell receptor (beta chain) was carried out in a study of human T cells and chemical hapten exposure. At the level of the study: From small differences in pooled library volume came most of the variation in per-sample TCR yields.

This clonotype was counted many times. Its antigen is unknown. V lost 8 bases, J lost 4 bases, and 12 bases lay in between. CDR1 SGHTA and CDR2 FQGNSA come from the germline V gene. The CDR3 loop spans 13 amino acids. TCRdb independently ran MiXCR on the RACE reads; one entry per CDR3 protein. The sample yields 50,000 to 75,000 distinct CDR3 sequences, roughly 9.6% seen once. Regarding time point: patch test 3, about 24 weeks after DPC sensitization. This sample's treatment: therapeutic diphenylcyclopropenone sensitization with weekly scalp DPC. In every case, blood was obtained before the patch test was applied. Participating donors were patients with alopecia, aged 18 to 70 years, considered appropriate candidates for DPC. Study findings and constraints: PT1 expanded TCR numbers tracked positively with patch test score.

The sequencing used whole blood, collected in connection with sensitization to the hapten diphenylcyclopropenone (DPC). This receptor was obtained from a young woman with alopecia areata. Some clones in this sample may be carry-over from other donors' samples. The genes are TRBV7-2 and TRBJ1-3; D uncertain. CDR3 sequence (DNA): TGTGCCAGCCGGCGGGAGTCCGGAAACACCATATATTTT. Residues: CASRRESGNTIYF.